These T cell receptor beta chains were read from a single sample in a study of cytomegalovirus exposure and HLA in healthy donors. Some clones are missing from TCRdb's copy, which holds only in-frame ones; the method was immunoSEQ multiplex PCR. Here the sample spans about 76,000 clones, 78% being singletons. The sample taken for sequencing was PBMCs. Receptors originate from a male donor in good health and CMV-seropositive. Each CDR3 is given with its conserved first and last residue. The D gene is left open where the match is weak. Clone size is given for some rows only: seen once, a few or many times, or a class if the clone is expanded.

clone_size	d_call	j_call	v_call	cdr3_nt	cdr3_aa
.	TRBD2	TRBJ2-1	TRBV5-1	TGCGCCAGCAGCTTGATGGCTAGCGGGAACGGTGAGCAGTTCTTC	CASSLMASGNGEQFF
.	.	TRBJ2-1	TRBV5-1	TGCGCCAGCAGCTTGGTGACAAACAATGAGCAGTTCTTC	CASSLVTNNEQFF
.	TRBD1	TRBJ1-1	TRBV4-3	TGCGCCAGCAGCCAAGGGACAGGGGTTAACACTGAAGCTTTCTTT	CASSQGTGVNTEAFF
few	.	TRBJ2-1	TRBV11-2	TGTGCCAGCAGCTTAGCGAGACAAACCTACAATGAGCAGTTCTTC	CASSLARQTYNEQFF
.	.	TRBJ1-5	TRBV6-5	TGTGCCAGCAGAAAAGCCGACAATCAGCCCCAGCATTTT	CASRKADNQPQHF
few	TRBD2	TRBJ2-7	TRBV5-1	TGCGCCAGCAGCTTAGCGGGGCAACACTACGAGCAGTACTTC	CASSLAGQHYEQYF
.	TRBD1	TRBJ2-1	TRBV15	TGTGCCACCCAGGGGGACAATGAGCAGTTCTTC	CATQGDNEQFF
.	.	TRBJ2-7	TRBV6-5	TGTGCCAGCGAGTCCGGGAGCTCCTACGAGCAGTACTTC	CASESGSSYEQYF
.	TRBD2	TRBJ2-3	TRBV7-6	TGTGCCAGCAGCTTAGCGTCGCGAGCGGGGAACACAGATACGCAGTATTTT	CASSLASRAGNTDTQYF
once	TRBD2	TRBJ2-3	TRBV5-1	TGCGCCAGCAGCCCAGGACTAGCGGGAAGCACAGATACGCAGTATTTT	CASSPGLAGSTDTQYF
.	.	TRBJ2-3	TRBV4-1	TGCGCCAGCAGCCTCGACCCTCGAGGGCCGGATACGCAGTATTTT	CASSLDPRGPDTQYF